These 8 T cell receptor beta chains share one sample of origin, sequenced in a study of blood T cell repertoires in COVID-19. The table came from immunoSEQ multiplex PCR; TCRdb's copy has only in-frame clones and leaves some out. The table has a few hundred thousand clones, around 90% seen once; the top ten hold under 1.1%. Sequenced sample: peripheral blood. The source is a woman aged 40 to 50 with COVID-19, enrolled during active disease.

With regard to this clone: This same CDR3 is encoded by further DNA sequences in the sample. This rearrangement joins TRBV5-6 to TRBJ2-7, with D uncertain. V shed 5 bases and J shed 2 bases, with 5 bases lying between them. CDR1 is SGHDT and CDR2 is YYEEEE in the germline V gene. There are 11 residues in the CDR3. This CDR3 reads CASSSAYEQYF. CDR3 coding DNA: TGTGCCAGCAGTTCCGCCTACGAGCAGTACTTC.

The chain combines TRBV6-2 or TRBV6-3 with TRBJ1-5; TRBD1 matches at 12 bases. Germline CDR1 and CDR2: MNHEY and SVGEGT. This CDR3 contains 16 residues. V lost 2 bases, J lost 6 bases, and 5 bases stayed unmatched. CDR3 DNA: TGTGCCAGCAGTTACGCGGGACAGGGGGCTGGTCAGCCCCAGCATTTT. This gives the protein CASSYAGQGAGQPQHF.

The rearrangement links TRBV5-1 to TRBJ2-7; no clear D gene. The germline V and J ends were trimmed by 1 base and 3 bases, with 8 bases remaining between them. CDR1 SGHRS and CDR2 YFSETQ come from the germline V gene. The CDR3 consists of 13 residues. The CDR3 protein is CASSLIAHYEQYF. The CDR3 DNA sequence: TGCGCCAGCAGCTTGATTGCACACTACGAGCAGTACTTC.

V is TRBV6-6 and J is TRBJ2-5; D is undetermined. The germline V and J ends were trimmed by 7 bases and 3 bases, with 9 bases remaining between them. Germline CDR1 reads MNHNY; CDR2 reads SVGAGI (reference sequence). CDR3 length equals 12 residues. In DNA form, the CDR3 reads TGTGCCAGCAACCGAGGCGAAGAGACCCAGTACTTC. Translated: CASNRGEETQYF.

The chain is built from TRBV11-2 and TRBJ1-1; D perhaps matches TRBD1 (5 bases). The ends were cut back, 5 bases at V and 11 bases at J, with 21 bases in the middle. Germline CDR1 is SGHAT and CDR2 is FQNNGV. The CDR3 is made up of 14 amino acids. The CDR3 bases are TGTGCCAGCAGCCCCGCCCCAGGGCCGGGCGAGGCTTTCTTT. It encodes CASSPAPGPGEAFF.

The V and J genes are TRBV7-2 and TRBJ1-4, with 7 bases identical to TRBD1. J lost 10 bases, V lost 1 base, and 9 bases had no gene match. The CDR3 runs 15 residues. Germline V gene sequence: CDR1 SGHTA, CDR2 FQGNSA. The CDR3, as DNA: TGTGCCAGCAGCTTAGATGACAGGGAAATTGGAAAACTGTTTTTT. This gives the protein CASSLDDREIGKLFF. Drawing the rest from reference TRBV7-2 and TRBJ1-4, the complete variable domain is GAGVSQSPSNKVTEKGKDVELRCDPISGHTALYWYRQSLGQGLEFLIYFQGNSAPDKSGLPSDRFSAERTGGSVSTLTIQRTQQEDSAVYLCASSLDDREIGKLFFGSGTQLSVL.

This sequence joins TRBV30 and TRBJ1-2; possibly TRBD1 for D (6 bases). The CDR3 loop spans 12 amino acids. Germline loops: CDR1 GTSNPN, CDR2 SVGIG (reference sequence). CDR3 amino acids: CAFIRGLYGYTF. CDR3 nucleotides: TGTGCATTCATCAGGGGCCTCTATGGCTACACCTTC.

In DNA form, the CDR3 reads TGTGCCAGCAGTTTATCGAGAGGGGGCGCGGAAGCTTTCTTT. Translation gives CASSLSRGGAEAFF. The rearrangement uses TRBV27 and TRBJ1-1, with TRBD1 matching over 7 bases. Per the germline V gene, CDR1 is MNHEY and CDR2 is SMNVEV (reference sequence). CDR3 length: 14 residues. Germline trimming cut 0 bases from V and 8 bases from J; bases unmatched to any gene: 6.